This T cell receptor (beta chain) was documented in a study of a mutant IDH1 vaccine in newly diagnosed glioma. Study context: Treatment recipients were roughly 62% male and about 40% female, and their mean age was roughly 44 years. Former treatment meant radiotherapy, temozolomide, or both; the majority had gotten both.

Time point denoted: baseline, week 1 (first vaccination visit). Treatment: pre-vaccination baseline after standard-of-care therapy. Only in-frame clones appear in the TCRdb table, and some are missing; sequencing was by immunoSEQ multiplex PCR. The table lists some 100,000 clones, 83% of them singletons, with approximately 7.4% in the top ten. General study results and limits: Any relationship between pseudoprogression and changes in top peripheral T cell clonotypes seemed absent.

As for this clone: Its antigen is still unknown.

The CDR3 has 13 amino acids. Trimming removed 4 bases from V and 5 bases from J, with 11 bases in between. CDR1 and CDR2 from the germline V gene are LGHNA and YSLEER. Sequencing was performed on PBMCs, taken from a glioma patient treated with radiotherapy, temozolomide or both. This rearrangement joins TRBV4-3 to TRBJ2-5; D is undetermined. This TCR was recovered from a woman aged 45-60 years with glioma. As DNA, the CDR3 is TGCGCCAGCAGCCCGAACCCCCCGGAGACCCAGTACTTC. This sequence encodes CASSPNPPETQYF.